Each of the 6 T cell receptor beta chains below was sequenced from the same sample in a study of blood T cell repertoires in COVID-19. Sequencing was performed with immunoSEQ multiplex PCR; in TCRdb, only in-frame clones are kept and a portion is missing. The sample holds roughly 170,000 clones, around four fifths seen once. The sequenced sample was PBMCs or T cells enriched from blood (not recorded which). The receptors were sampled from a woman between 50 and 59 years old who had recovered from COVID-19.

This chain connects TRBV20-1 to TRBJ2-2; the D is unclear. V was pared by 3 bases and J by 2 bases, with 10 bases between. The germline V gene encodes CDR1 DFQATT and CDR2 SNEGSKA (reference sequence). The CDR3 contains 14 residues. The CDR3 nucleotides read TGCAGTGCTAGTGGGCTAGACAACACCGGGGAGCTGTTTTTT. The encoded protein is CSASGLDNTGELFF.

The chain couples TRBV7-2 to TRBJ1-1, with 7 bases aligning to TRBD1. The CDR3 consists of 15 residues. Trimming at V came to 5 bases and at J to 0 bases, leaving 6 bases not matched to a gene. CDR1 SGHTA and CDR2 FQGNSA come from the germline V gene. CDR3 DNA: TGTGCCAGCAGCAGAGGGGGGACAGTGAACACTGAAGCTTTCTTT. Translating it yields CASSRGGTVNTEAFF.

The chain employs TRBV13 and TRBJ1-1, with 7 nucleotides matching TRBD1. CDR3 size: 16 residues. Germline V lookup: CDR1 PRHDT, CDR2 FYEKMQ (reference sequence). V lost 4 bases, J lost 3 bases, and 11 bases stayed unmatched. CDR3 residues: CASSSYLDRLYTEAFF. As DNA, the CDR3 is TGTGCCAGCAGCTCTTACTTGGACAGGTTGTACACTGAAGCTTTCTTT.

The chain combines TRBV18 with TRBJ1-2, with 9 bases that match TRBD1. Unmatched junction bases numbered 10, after V lost 3 bases and J lost 8 bases. In germline, CDR1 is KGHSH, CDR2 LQKENI. There are 15 residues in the CDR3. CDR3 sequence (DNA): TGTGCCAGCTCACCCCCGGGACAGGGAGTCGTAGGCTACACCTTC. Translating it yields CASSPPGQGVVGYTF.

This chain connects TRBV3-1 (or the pseudogene TRBV3-2) to TRBJ2-7, with D hard to call. This CDR3 spans 14 amino acids. V was trimmed by 1 base and J by 3 bases, leaving 10 bases between them. Per germline, CDR1 LGHDT and CDR2 YNNKEL (reference sequence). This CDR3 is CASSQGPQSYEQYV. The DNA of the CDR3 is TGTGCCAGCAGCCAAGGTCCACAGAGCTACGAGCAGTACGTC.

This chain joins TRBV7-2 and TRBJ1-2; TRBD1 matches 7 bases. This CDR3 region has 13 residues. Germline assignment: CDR1 SGHTA and CDR2 FQGNSA. V lost 5 bases, J lost 8 bases, and 8 bases stayed unmatched. CDR3 sequence (DNA): TGTGCCAGCAGCACCTCGACAGGGAACGGCTACACCTTC. Protein sequence: CASSTSTGNGYTF.